The 20 T cell receptor beta chains below all came from one sample that was sequenced in a study of cytomegalovirus exposure and HLA in healthy donors. It was with 60 Vbeta and 13 Jbeta primers that the PCR ran. Assay used: immunoSEQ multiplex PCR; TCRdb lists only in-frame clones, some missing. The table shows around 70,000 clones, with more than 75% occurring only once. Sequencing was performed on PBMCs. All receptors come from a girl between 10 and 17 years old in good health and CMV-seropositive.

The chain employs TRBV5-1 and TRBJ1-4; 7 bases align to TRBD1. CDR1 SGHRS and CDR2 YFSETQ come from the germline V gene. J was trimmed by 3 bases and V by 6 bases; bases with no gene match: 5. The CDR3 is 14 residues long. DNA of the CDR3: TGCGCCAGCAATTCGGGACAGCCTAATGAAAAACTGTTTTTT. This encodes CASNSGQPNEKLFF. Full variable domain (outside the CDR3, taken from reference TRBV5-1 and TRBJ1-4): KAGVTQTPRYLIKTRGQQVTLSCSPISGHRSVSWYQQTPGQGLQFLFEYFSETQRNKGNFPGRFSGRQFSNSRSEMNVSTLELGDSALYLCASNSGQPNEKLFFGSGTQLSVL.

The chain links TRBV6-1 to TRBJ2-1, with 9 positions matching TRBD1. After removal of 6 bases from V and 2 bases from J, the junction contained 5 bases not matched to a gene. The CDR3 has 15 amino acids. From germline, CDR1 is MNHNS and CDR2 SASEGT. The chain's CDR3 is CASSPRTGAYNEQFF. The CDR3 nucleotides read TGTGCCAGCAGCCCAAGGACAGGGGCCTACAATGAGCAGTTCTTC.

V usage is TRBV5-1 and J usage is TRBJ2-3; D is unclear. This CDR3 has 12 amino acids. The ends were cut back, 5 bases at V and 5 bases at J, with 9 bases in the middle. Germline loops: CDR1 SGHRS, CDR2 YFSETQ. The CDR3 sequence: CASRARIDTQYF. CDR3 nucleotides: TGCGCCAGCAGGGCGAGGATAGATACGCAGTATTTT.

This clone was seen a single time. The rearrangement joins TRBV21-1 to TRBJ1-2; the D call in the table, TRBD1, was not verified against the DNA. TRBV21-1 is an annotated pseudogene. CDR3 length: 15 amino acids. CDR3 region: CASVVQTGGGYGYTF. The CDR3 region has the DNA TGTGCCAGCGTAGTCCAGACAGGGGGCGGCTATGGCTACACCTTC.

This clone was seen a few times. The chain is built from TRBV7-2 and TRBJ2-3, with D perhaps TRBD2 (5 bases). The V gene's germline CDR1 is SGHTA and CDR2 FQGNSA. Trimming took off 5 bases at V and 2 bases at J, with 11 bases between the two ends. The CDR3 has 14 amino acids. DNA of the CDR3: TGTGCCAGCAGCCCACTAGAGATCACAGATACGCAGTATTTT. It translates to CASSPLEITDTQYF.

The rearrangement uses TRBV5-5 and TRBJ1-2, with 7 bases aligning to TRBD1. Germline assignment: CDR1 SGHKS and CDR2 YYEKEE (reference sequence). The CDR3 runs 14 residues. After removal of 4 bases from V and 3 bases from J, the junction contained 6 bases not matched to a gene. CDR3 sequence reads: CASSPGTVHYGYTF. CDR3 coding DNA: TGTGCCAGCAGCCCCGGGACAGTACACTATGGCTACACCTTC.

This CDR3 is CASSQGGSMGGDPYEQYF. The CDR3 bases are TGCGCCAGCAGCCAAGGGGGCTCGATGGGCGGGGATCCCTACGAGCAGTACTTC. V and J are TRBV4-1 and TRBJ2-7, with D possibly matching TRBD2 (6 bases). Trimming shortened V by 1 base and J by 2 bases, and 21 bases separated the two germline ends. The CDR3 length is 18 residues. The germline V gene has CDR1 MGHRA and CDR2 YSYEKL.

The CDR3 sequence: CASSQAEGSPLHF. In DNA form, the CDR3 reads TGCGCCAGCAGCCAAGCAGAGGGTTCACCCCTCCACTTT. The rearrangement uses TRBV4-1 and TRBJ1-6, with unresolved D. The CDR3 runs 13 residues. Trimming took off 1 base at V and 9 bases at J, with 7 bases between the two ends. Per the germline V gene, CDR1 is MGHRA and CDR2 is YSYEKL.

The chain links TRBV10-3 to TRBJ2-5; 7 nucleotides line up with TRBD2. Germline assignment: CDR1 ENHRY and CDR2 SYGVKD. The CDR3 contains 15 residues. The V segment lost 3 bases and the J segment 4 bases; nucleotides outside the gene matches: 8. CDR3 residues: CAISDSGRGRETQYF. The CDR3 nucleotides are TGTGCCATCAGTGATTCAGGGAGGGGACGAGAGACCCAGTACTTC.

V and J are TRBV4-3 and TRBJ2-5; possible D gene TRBD2, 6 bases. The CDR3 has 15 residues. Germline CDR1 is LGHNA and CDR2 is YSLEER. Trimming took 0 bases from V and 4 from J, leaving 12 bases between them. This chain's CDR3 is CASSQEGKEGETQYF. In DNA, the CDR3 is TGCGCCAGCAGCCAAGAAGGAAAGGAGGGAGAGACCCAGTACTTC.

The table lists this clone with a count of one. CDR3 protein: CASSATGTYGYTF. The DNA of the CDR3 is TGTGCCAGCAGCGCGACAGGGACATATGGCTACACCTTC. The chain recombines TRBV2 with TRBJ1-2; 7 nucleotides match TRBD1. The junction had 6 bases not matched to a gene; V was cut back by 6 bases and J by 5 bases. The germline gives CDR1 SNHLY, CDR2 FYNNEI. CDR3 length equals 13 residues.

This clone came up a few times. CDR3 coding DNA: TGTGCCAGCAGCCAAGACAGGGACACTGAAGCTTTCTTT. This gives the protein CASSQDRDTEAFF. This sequence joins TRBV5-4 and TRBJ1-1; 7 nucleotides align to TRBD1. Germline V gives CDR1 SGHNT, CDR2 YYREEE (reference sequence). The J segment lost 3 bases and the V segment lost 4 bases, leaving 3 bases of the junction unmatched. The CDR3 covers 13 residues.

This clone has a single count. The chain is built from TRBV30 and TRBJ2-7; 12 nucleotides line up with TRBD2. V dropped 3 bases and J dropped 1; count of bases not matched to a gene: 1. The CDR3 contains 14 residues. Germline CDR1 and CDR2: GTSNPN and SVGIG (reference sequence). CDR3 DNA: TGTGCCTGGAGGGGGACTAGCGGGTCCTACGAGCAGTACTTC. This translates into CAWRGTSGSYEQYF.

The J gene is TRBJ2-7, the V gene TRBV13; D is perhaps TRBD1 (6 bases). Trimming removed 0 bases from V and 0 bases from J, with 9 bases in between. The CDR3 runs 15 residues. Germline values: CDR1 PRHDT, CDR2 FYEKMQ (reference sequence). CDR3 coding DNA: TGTGCCAGCAGCTTAGGGACAGGTTTCTCCTACGAGCAGTACTTC. It translates to CASSLGTGFSYEQYF.

The CDR3 protein is CASSHWDSPNEKLFF. The CDR3 coding sequence is TGTGCCAGCAGCCACTGGGACAGCCCTAATGAAAAACTGTTTTTT. The V and J genes are TRBV14 and TRBJ1-4; 7 positions agree with TRBD1. There are 15 residues in the CDR3. CDR1 and CDR2 from the germline V gene are SGHDN and FVKESK. The trim removed 3 bases at V and 3 bases at J, leaving 4 bases unmatched.

This clone was seen only a few times. The chain carries TRBV2 and TRBJ2-5; 7 bases line up with TRBD1. TRBJ2-7 matches the DNA end more closely, so the J call is doubtful. The germline V gene has CDR1 SNHLY and CDR2 FYNNEI. CDR3 length: 16 amino acids. CDR3 sequence: CASKSHQDRLPYEQYF. The CDR3, as DNA: TGTGCCAGCAAGAGTCATCAGGACAGGCTGCCCTACGAGCAGTACTTC.

This sequence joins TRBV5-1 and TRBJ2-3; possibly TRBD1 for D (5 bases). In germline, CDR1 is SGHRS, CDR2 YFSETQ. Between the trimmed V and J ends, which lost 0 bases and 5 bases, there was a span of 10 bases. The CDR3 is 14 residues long. CDR3 residues: CASSLGQFLDTQYF. CDR3 in DNA: TGCGCCAGCAGCTTGGGACAGTTTTTAGATACGCAGTATTTT.

V usage is TRBV5-1 and J usage is TRBJ2-3, with a possible D match to TRBD2 (5 bases). V lost 9 bases, J lost 7 bases, and 18 bases lay in between. The CDR3 length is 13 residues. The V gene's germline CDR1 is SGHRS and CDR2 YFSETQ. CDR3 residues: CATSASGFNTQYF. The CDR3 DNA is TGCGCCACATCCGCCTCGGGGTTTAATACGCAGTATTTT.

This clone was recorded only once. The chain recombines TRBV2 with TRBJ1-1; D might be TRBD1 (5 bases). The length of the CDR3 is 13 residues. The germline gives CDR1 SNHLY, CDR2 FYNNEI. V lost 5 bases and J lost 1, with 8 bases in between. CDR3 nucleotides: TGTGCCAGCAGTCCCAGGGAGAACACTGAAGCTTTCTTT. Encoded protein: CASSPRENTEAFF.

The chain has TRBV6-5 and TRBJ2-3; 11 nucleotides agree with TRBD2. The germline gives CDR1 MNHEY, CDR2 SVGAGI. This CDR3 is built from 16 residues. Trimming took 3 bases from V and 7 from J; bases not matched to a gene: 9. The CDR3 bases are TGTGCCAGCAGTTATGGTCTAGCGGGGGGAGGGTATACGCAGTATTTT. It codes for CASSYGLAGGGYTQYF.